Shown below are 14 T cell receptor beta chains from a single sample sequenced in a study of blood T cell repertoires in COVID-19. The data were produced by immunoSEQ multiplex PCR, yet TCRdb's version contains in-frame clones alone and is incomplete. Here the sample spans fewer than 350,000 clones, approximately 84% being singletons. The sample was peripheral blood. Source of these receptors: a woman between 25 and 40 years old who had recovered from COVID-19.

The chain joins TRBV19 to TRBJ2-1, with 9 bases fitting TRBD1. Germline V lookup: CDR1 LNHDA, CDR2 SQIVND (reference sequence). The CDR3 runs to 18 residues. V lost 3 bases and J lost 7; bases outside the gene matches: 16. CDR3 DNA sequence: TGTGCCAGTAGTATGATCGTCGGGAACAGGGGGCGTCCAAATGAGCAGTTCTTC. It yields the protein CASSMIVGNRGRPNEQFF.

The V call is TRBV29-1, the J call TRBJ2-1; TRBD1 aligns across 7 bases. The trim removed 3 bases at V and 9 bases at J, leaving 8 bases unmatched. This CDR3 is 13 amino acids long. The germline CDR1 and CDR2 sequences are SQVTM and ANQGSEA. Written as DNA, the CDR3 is TGCAGCGTTGATTTCTACAGGGGTGGTGAGCAGTTCTTC. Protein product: CSVDFYRGGEQFF.

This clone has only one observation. The CDR3 coding sequence is TGCGCCAGCAGCGGGACTCCTTCCCTAGGAGGCAAAAACATTCAGTACTTC. Protein sequence: CASSGTPSLGGKNIQYF. The genes are TRBV5-1 and TRBJ2-4; D might be TRBD2 (6 bases). Germline V gene data show CDR1 as SGHRS and CDR2 as YFSETQ. The CDR3 loop spans 17 amino acids. The V and J ends lost 4 bases and 3 bases respectively, with 20 bases between them.

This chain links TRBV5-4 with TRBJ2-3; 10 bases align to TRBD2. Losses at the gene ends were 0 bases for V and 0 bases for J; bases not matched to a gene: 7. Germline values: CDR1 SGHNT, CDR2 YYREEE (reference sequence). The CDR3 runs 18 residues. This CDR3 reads CASSLASGGYTSTDTQYF. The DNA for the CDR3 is TGTGCCAGCAGCTTGGCTAGCGGGGGTTACACTAGCACAGATACGCAGTATTTT.

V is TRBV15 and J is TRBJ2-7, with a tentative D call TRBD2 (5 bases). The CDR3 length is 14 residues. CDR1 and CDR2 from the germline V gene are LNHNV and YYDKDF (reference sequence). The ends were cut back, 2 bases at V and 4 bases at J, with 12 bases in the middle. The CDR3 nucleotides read TGTGCCACCAGCAGAACTAGATTGAATTACGAGCAGTACTTC. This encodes CATSRTRLNYEQYF.

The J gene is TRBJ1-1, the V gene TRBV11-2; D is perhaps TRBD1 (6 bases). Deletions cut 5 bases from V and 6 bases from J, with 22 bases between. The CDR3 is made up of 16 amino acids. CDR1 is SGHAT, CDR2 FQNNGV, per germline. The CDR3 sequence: CASSQDRSQGTPEAFF. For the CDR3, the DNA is TGTGCCAGCAGCCAAGACCGATCGCAGGGGACCCCTGAAGCTTTCTTT.

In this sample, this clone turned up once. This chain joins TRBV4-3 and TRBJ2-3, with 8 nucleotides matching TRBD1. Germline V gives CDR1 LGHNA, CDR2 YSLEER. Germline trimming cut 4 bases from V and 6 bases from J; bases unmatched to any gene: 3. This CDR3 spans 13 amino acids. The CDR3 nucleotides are TGCGCCAGCAGCCTGGACAGGGCCGATACGCAGTATTTT. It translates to CASSLDRADTQYF.

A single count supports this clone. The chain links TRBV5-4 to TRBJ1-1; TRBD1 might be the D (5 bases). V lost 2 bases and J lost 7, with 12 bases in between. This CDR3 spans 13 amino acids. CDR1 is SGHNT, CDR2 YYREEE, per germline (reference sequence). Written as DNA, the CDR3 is TGTGCCAGCAGCTTCCGGGGGGGGGTTGAAGCTTTCTTT. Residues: CASSFRGGVEAFF.

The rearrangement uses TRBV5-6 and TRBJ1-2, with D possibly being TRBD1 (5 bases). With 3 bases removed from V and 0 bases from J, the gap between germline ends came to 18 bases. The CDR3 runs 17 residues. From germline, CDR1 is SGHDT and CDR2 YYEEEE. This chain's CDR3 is CASSYLSGVGANYGYTF. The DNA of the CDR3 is TGTGCCAGCAGCTACCTCTCGGGAGTAGGGGCTAACTATGGCTACACCTTC. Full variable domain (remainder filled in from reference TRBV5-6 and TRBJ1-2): DAGVTQSPTHLIKTRGQQVTLRCSPKSGHDTVSWYQQALGQGPQFIFQYYEEEERQRGNFPDRFSGHQFPNYSSELNVNALLLGDSALYLCASSYLSGVGANYGYTFGSGTRLTVV.

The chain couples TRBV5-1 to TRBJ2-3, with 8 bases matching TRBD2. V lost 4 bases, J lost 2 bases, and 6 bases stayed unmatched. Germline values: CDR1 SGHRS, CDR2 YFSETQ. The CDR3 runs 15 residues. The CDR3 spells CASSPSGSSTDTQYF. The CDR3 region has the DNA TGCGCCAGCAGCCCAAGCGGGAGTTCCACAGATACGCAGTATTTT.

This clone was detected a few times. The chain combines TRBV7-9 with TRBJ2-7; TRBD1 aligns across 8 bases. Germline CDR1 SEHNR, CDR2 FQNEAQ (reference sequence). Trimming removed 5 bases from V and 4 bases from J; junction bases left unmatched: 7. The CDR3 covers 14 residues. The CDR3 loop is CASSPRTGKYEQYF. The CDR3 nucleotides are TGTGCCAGCAGCCCCCGGACAGGGAAGTACGAGCAGTACTTC.

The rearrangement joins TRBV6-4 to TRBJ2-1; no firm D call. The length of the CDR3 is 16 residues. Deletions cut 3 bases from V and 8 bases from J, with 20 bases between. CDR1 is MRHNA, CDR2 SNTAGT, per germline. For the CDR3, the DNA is TGTGCCAGCAGTGATAGGTATAGGAGTGTTCTGGATGAGCAGTTCTTC. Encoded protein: CASSDRYRSVLDEQFF.

In nucleotides, the CDR3 is TGCAGCGTTGGTTTAGAGGGGGCTGTTGGGGCCAACGTCCTGACTTTC. Encoded protein: CSVGLEGAVGANVLTF. The genes are TRBV29-1 and TRBJ2-6, with 7 bases fitting TRBD1. Per the germline V gene, CDR1 is SQVTM and CDR2 is ANQGSEA. The length of the CDR3 is 16 residues. The ends lost 4 bases at V and 3 bases at J; junction bases unmatched: 9.

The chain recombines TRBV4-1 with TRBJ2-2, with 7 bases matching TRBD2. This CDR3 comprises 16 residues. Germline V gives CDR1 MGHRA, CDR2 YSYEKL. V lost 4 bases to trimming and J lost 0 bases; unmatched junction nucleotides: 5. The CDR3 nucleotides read TGCGCCAGCAGCCTACTAGCGAGATCGAACACCGGGGAGCTGTTTTTT. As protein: CASSLLARSNTGELFF.